Sequencing of this TCR beta chain was carried out in a study of identical twins listed by TCRdb under 2016. About the full investigation: To test whether fetal clonotypes persist, the study used deep sequencing on TCR alpha and beta repertoires from monozygotic twins, unrelated adults of various ages, and cord blood. Replicate twin experiments were performed at different times using different library preparation protocols to rule out contamination. What the study reported, not specific to this receptor: Compared with coincidental sharing between unrelated individuals, out-of-frame TCR alpha sequences shared between twins showed an excess of sequences with low generation probability. Out-of-frame TCR alpha sharing in monozygotic twins was systematically underestimated by recombination models, whereas sharing between unrelated individuals was in agreement with the recombination models. Conclusions relied on cross-sectional statistical analysis, since the same donors could not be followed over many years. Abundant cord blood beta clonotypes had fewer insertions, young adult naive repertoires showed a similar but weaker trend, and memory repertoires showed no such trend. Invariant T cells such as MAIT and iNKT could partly confound zero-insertion analyses, though diverse VJ usage argued against this for most clonotypes. Excess twin sharing in beta out-of-frame sequences was weaker because fewer shared sequences lowered the signal-to-noise ratio.

At least ten counts were recorded for this clonotype. Its antigen target is currently unknown. Nothing much larger sits one base from this clone, and base qualities are not available. Every donor was a healthy Caucasian. Three pairs of female monozygotic twins, all aged 18 to 29 years, made up the twin cohort. Miltenyi CD45RO+ enrichment and human naive T-cell isolation kits were used to isolate memory (CD45RO+) and naive T cells from PBMC. The protocol used for the library was 5' RACE. The sequencer was an Illumina HiSeq 2000. Template switching added a universal primer binding site, and the final cDNA carried a unique molecular identifier that allowed TCR cDNA molecules to be counted accurately. Specific primers in the conserved constant-segment region were used to synthesize first-strand cDNA for TCR alpha and beta chains. Each cDNA library was double barcoded, with a SMART-Mk sample barcode plus Illumina barcodes, to control for contamination. TruSeq adapter sequences, together with Illumina sample barcodes, were added in two successive PCR steps. The Illumina HiSeq platform was used with custom primers to sequence TCR alpha and beta cDNA libraries. In the source study's methods: MiGEC was used to process raw reads and extract unique molecular identifiers, and MiXCR was used to find CDR3 positions. Recombination models were inferred per individual with the repgenHMM and IGoR tools using an EM algorithm. The analysis of shared clonotypes was done with the tcR package in R, with sharing normalized by the product of cloneset sizes. To study raw recombination free of thymic and clonal selection effects, out-of-frame nonproductive sequences were analyzed. TCRdb reprocessed the public reads (quality trimming at Q25 with fastp, clone calling with MiXCR) and kept in-frame beta chains. CDR3 protein sequences are deduplicated, and each keeps its most common genes and DNA. TCRdb, not the authors, supplied the V and J calls. The table for this sample lists 250,000 or so distinct CDR3 sequences; roughly 13% of them were counted only once. Of the sample, about 4.1% falls within the top ten clones.

The sample was also reused in another study, on yellow fever vaccine responses in identical twins. Reported in the second study: The T cell response to vaccination in identical twins was reported by the authors to appear partly convergent and partly personalized. Focusing on identical twins, the study followed the T cell clones that responded to the vaccine, and did so with precision.

Sequenced sample: memory (CD45RO+) T cells sorted from blood. The label giving this sample's cell subset or site can be read as: CD45RO+ enriched T cells. This receptor was taken from a woman in her late teens or twenties in good health.

Read as DNA, the sequence is TGTGCCAGCAGCCACCATCGTGGGCGACAGAACTCTGGAAACACCATATATTTT. The translation is CASSHHRGRQNSGNTIYF. The V and J segments used are TRBV4-2 and TRBJ1-3; TRBD1 is possibly the D segment (5 matching bases). The CDR1 and CDR2 encoded by the germline V gene are LGHNA and YNFKEQ. V is cut by 3 bases and J by 0 bases, and the space between the germline ends is 18 bases. Taken from cysteine to phenylalanine, the CDR3 has 18 residues. Of all the DNA, just the CDR3 is kept, 54 bases in frame from base 1.